The table lists the clone carrying this TCR beta chain with a few counts. Its antigen is unknown. The germline V gene encodes CDR1 DFQATT and CDR2 SNEGSKA (reference sequence). The CDR3 runs to 15 residues. The trim removed 5 bases at V and 5 bases at J, leaving 12 bases unmatched. 5'RACE primed at constant segments yielded TCR alpha and TCR beta cDNA libraries bearing sample barcodes and UMIs. TCRdb passed the 5' RACE reads through MiXCR, listing each CDR3 protein once. The sample has around 370,000 distinct CDR3 sequences, about 21% seen once. The sample comes from a study of T-cell memory formation after mild COVID-19. Study context: Clustering of TCRs was largely donor specific.

Study conclusions and caveats: CD4+ clones that contracted lay mainly in CM and EM; CD8+ ones lay in EMRA. Pre-infection memory already had some responding clones, implying cross-reactive memory joined.

The sequence came from an adult woman who had mild COVID-19 (a few samples of this study predate the infection). Cell type and time point are not known. Sequenced: PBMCs or a T cell subset sorted from them (not recorded which). The J gene is TRBJ2-3, the V gene TRBV20-1; 8 bases match TRBD2. Here the CDR3 reads CSAQVGGRLRDTQYF. Written as DNA, the CDR3 is TGCAGTGCTCAGGTCGGCGGGAGGTTGAGAGATACGCAGTATTTT.